Sequencing of this T cell receptor beta chain was carried out in a study of blood T cell repertoires in COVID-19. Overall study: From the United States, Italy and Spain came samples of acute and convalescent COVID-19.

Enrollees, about 18 to 100 years old, lived in fewer than 25 US areas. Two negative PCRs, clearance, or symptom resolution characterized the recovered Cohort 3 donors. The CDR3 runs to 14 residues. The V end was cut by 0 bases, the J end by 4 bases, with 12 bases between. The germline V gene encodes CDR1 GTSNPN and CDR2 SVGIG (reference sequence). Original methodology: Amplification with reference gene primers provided the estimates of nucleated cell counts. The protocol was immunoSEQ multiplex PCR, while the TCRdb copy is restricted to in-frame clones and leaves out a portion. The V and J calls and the clone size are those of that table, but D and trimming were determined from the DNA. The sample holds about 500,000 clones, about 85% seen once.

The sample comprised PBMCs or T cells enriched from blood (not recorded which). The chain joins TRBV30 to TRBJ1-1; D call uncertain. The TCR was taken from a woman between 18 and 29 years old who had recovered from COVID-19. CDR3 sequence reads: CAWSVPPEATEAFF. CDR3 nucleotides: TGTGCCTGGAGTGTCCCCCCCGAGGCCACTGAAGCTTTCTTT.